This T cell receptor (beta chain) is from a study of monozygotic twins with inflammatory bowel disease. UMIs bearing a 6-nucleotide sample barcode were added through template switching. TCRdb re-called the 5' RACE reads; one entry per CDR3 protein, DNA not given. The sample has 400,000 to 500,000 distinct CDR3 sequences. The CDR3 consists of 17 residues. CDR1 is ENHRY, CDR2 SYGVKD, per germline. General study points: IBD patients displayed reduced TCRbeta diversity (inverse Simpson) when set against healthy co-twins. Differing immunosuppressive treatments may have added variability to patient repertoires.

Blood was drawn once per donor, and each sample measured roughly 2.5 ml. Comment on this clonotype: What it recognizes is unknown.

The sample was blood. This clonotype was obtained from a human donor with ulcerative colitis or Crohn's disease, or a healthy co-twin of an affected twin (not recorded which). The rearrangement uses TRBV10-3 and TRBJ2-6; the D call from TCRdb, TRBD2, cannot be confirmed without DNA. The CDR3 is CATRRAPTSSGANVLTF.